These T cell receptor beta chains were read from a single sample in a study of T cells after yellow fever vaccination. MiXCR, run by TCRdb on the 5' RACE reads, gives a single entry per CDR3 protein. This table holds some 290,000 distinct CDR3 sequences, about 10% found once. The material sequenced was CD4+ T cells sorted from PBMCs, taken 45 days after the yellow fever booster vaccination. The receptors originated from a young man who received the YFV17D yellow fever vaccine. Each CDR3 is given without its conserved first and last residue. Fields, in order: V gene, J gene, CDR3 protein.

V gene: TRBV7-9
J gene: TRBJ2-1
CDR3 protein: ASSPSAGTGRINEQF

V gene: TRBV20-1
J gene: TRBJ1-5
CDR3 protein: SASSATGWNQPQH

V gene: TRBV6-5
J gene: TRBJ2-5
CDR3 protein: ASSYSWGVRETQY

V gene: TRBV7-9
J gene: TRBJ1-2
CDR3 protein: ASSQPGGHNYGYT

V gene: TRBV19
J gene: TRBJ2-3
CDR3 protein: ASSDISGTIKY

V gene: TRBV12-3/TRBV12-4
J gene: TRBJ1-1
CDR3 protein: ASSLRVRSTEAF

V gene: TRBV5-6
J gene: TRBJ2-2
CDR3 protein: ASSLKGLEGTGELF

V gene: TRBV5-1
J gene: TRBJ2-2
CDR3 protein: ASSPRANGELF

V gene: TRBV9
J gene: TRBJ2-5
CDR3 protein: ASSVIGGAQETQY

V gene: TRBV6-5
J gene: TRBJ2-5
CDR3 protein: ASSYRWTSEETQY

V gene: TRBV6-4
J gene: TRBJ1-2
CDR3 protein: ASSDSAGLGYT

V gene: TRBV7-9
J gene: TRBJ2-7
CDR3 protein: ASSLTGLPPKR

V gene: TRBV28
J gene: TRBJ1-6
CDR3 protein: ASRVTGGSPLH

V gene: TRBV12-3/TRBV12-4
J gene: TRBJ2-7
CDR3 protein: ASSSQGGREQY

V gene: TRBV5-1
J gene: TRBJ2-5
CDR3 protein: ASSVGSIQETQY

V gene: TRBV11-2
J gene: TRBJ1-1
CDR3 protein: ASTLGTDSF

V gene: TRBV3-1
J gene: TRBJ2-7
CDR3 protein: ASSRGPVEQY

V gene: TRBV7-2
J gene: TRBJ1-3
CDR3 protein: ASSLLHTIY

V gene: TRBV19
J gene: TRBJ2-5
CDR3 protein: ASSIKGQETQY

V gene: TRBV5-8
J gene: TRBJ1-4
CDR3 protein: ASSLGSAGLNEKLF

V gene: TRBV20-1
J gene: TRBJ2-5
CDR3 protein: SARGSGYQETQY

V gene: TRBV12-3/TRBV12-4
J gene: TRBJ2-7
CDR3 protein: ASSSSGGGFYEQY

V gene: TRBV9
J gene: TRBJ2-2
CDR3 protein: ASSVGQLTGELF

V gene: TRBV10-3
J gene: TRBJ2-1
CDR3 protein: AISDKAQEGDEQF

V gene: TRBV7-9
J gene: TRBJ1-1
CDR3 protein: ASIQTGLGREAF

V gene: TRBV7-9
J gene: TRBJ1-1
CDR3 protein: ASSLARRLLFSTEAF

V gene: TRBV25-1
J gene: TRBJ2-5
CDR3 protein: ASSESETGGVQTQY

V gene: TRBV5-1
J gene: TRBJ2-5
CDR3 protein: ASSLAGVEETQY

V gene: TRBV10-3
J gene: TRBJ1-3
CDR3 protein: AIRAPGVSGNTIY

V gene: TRBV18
J gene: TRBJ1-1
CDR3 protein: ASSSNAVNTEAF

V gene: TRBV3-1
J gene: TRBJ2-2
CDR3 protein: ASSQLAGTITGELF

V gene: TRBV19
J gene: TRBJ2-1
CDR3 protein: ASTPGPPGRNEQF

V gene: TRBV12-3/TRBV12-4
J gene: TRBJ1-1
CDR3 protein: ASSLAGAGTEAF

V gene: TRBV6-2/TRBV6-3
J gene: TRBJ2-2
CDR3 protein: ASSYYGQGSGELF

V gene: TRBV10-3
J gene: TRBJ1-4
CDR3 protein: AARTGENEKLF

V gene: TRBV7-9
J gene: TRBJ1-1
CDR3 protein: ASSLGTGGLTTEAF

V gene: TRBV5-1
J gene: TRBJ1-1
CDR3 protein: ASSAYERTGGFSDTEAF

V gene: TRBV5-1
J gene: TRBJ2-1
CDR3 protein: ASTGRENEQF

V gene: TRBV6-5
J gene: TRBJ2-1
CDR3 protein: ASSQDLIEQF

V gene: TRBV19
J gene: TRBJ2-1
CDR3 protein: ASSILNYYEQF

V gene: TRBV6-8
J gene: TRBJ1-2
CDR3 protein: ASTLPGYT

V gene: TRBV7-8
J gene: TRBJ1-6
CDR3 protein: ASSPRSRQGVINSPLH

V gene: TRBV7-8
J gene: TRBJ2-7
CDR3 protein: ASSHGRDGSYEQY

V gene: TRBV7-9
J gene: TRBJ2-3
CDR3 protein: ASSPAPGTRATDTQY

V gene: TRBV28
J gene: TRBJ1-2
CDR3 protein: ASSLYPAANYGYT

V gene: TRBV9
J gene: TRBJ2-5
CDR3 protein: ASSVTSGAAETQY

V gene: TRBV6-5
J gene: TRBJ1-4
CDR3 protein: ASSSHRVRDEKLF

V gene: TRBV5-4
J gene: TRBJ2-3
CDR3 protein: ASSRDFGTDTQY

V gene: TRBV5-5
J gene: TRBJ1-3
CDR3 protein: ASSLTGHLDGNTIY

V gene: TRBV6-5
J gene: TRBJ2-3
CDR3 protein: ASSPQVQDTQY

V gene: TRBV19
J gene: TRBJ2-3
CDR3 protein: ASTFADTQY

V gene: TRBV7-9
J gene: TRBJ1-2
CDR3 protein: ASSPLTGAKDGYT

V gene: TRBV19
J gene: TRBJ1-1
CDR3 protein: ASSKRDGNTEAF

V gene: TRBV7-2
J gene: TRBJ2-7
CDR3 protein: ASSFRRTYEQY

V gene: TRBV12-3/TRBV12-4
J gene: TRBJ1-4
CDR3 protein: ASSLFGQGDEKLF